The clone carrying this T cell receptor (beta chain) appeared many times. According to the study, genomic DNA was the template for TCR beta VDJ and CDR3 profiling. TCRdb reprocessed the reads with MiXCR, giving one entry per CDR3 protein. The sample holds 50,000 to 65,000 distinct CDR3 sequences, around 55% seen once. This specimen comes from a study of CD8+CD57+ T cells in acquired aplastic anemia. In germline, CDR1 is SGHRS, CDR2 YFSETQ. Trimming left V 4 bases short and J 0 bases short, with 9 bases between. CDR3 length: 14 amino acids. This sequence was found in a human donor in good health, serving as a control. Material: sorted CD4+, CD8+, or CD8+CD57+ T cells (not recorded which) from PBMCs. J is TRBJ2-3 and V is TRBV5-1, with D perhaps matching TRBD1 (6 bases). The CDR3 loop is CASSIDRSTDTQYF. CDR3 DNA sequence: TGCGCCAGCAGCATCGACAGGAGCACAGATACGCAGTATTTT.